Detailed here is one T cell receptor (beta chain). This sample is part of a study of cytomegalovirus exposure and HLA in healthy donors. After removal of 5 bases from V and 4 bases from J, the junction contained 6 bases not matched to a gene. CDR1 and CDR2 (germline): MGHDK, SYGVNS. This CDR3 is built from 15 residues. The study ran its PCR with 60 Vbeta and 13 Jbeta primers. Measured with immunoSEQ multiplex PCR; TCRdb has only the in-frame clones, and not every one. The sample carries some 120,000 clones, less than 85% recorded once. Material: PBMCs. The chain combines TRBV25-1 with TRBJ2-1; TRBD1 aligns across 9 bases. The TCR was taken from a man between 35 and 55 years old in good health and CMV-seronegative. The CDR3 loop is CASSFWTGVYNEQFF. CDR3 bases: TGTGCCAGCAGTTTTTGGACAGGGGTATACAATGAGCAGTTCTTC. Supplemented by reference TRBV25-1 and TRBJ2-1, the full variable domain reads EADIYQTPRYLVIGTGKKITLECSQTMGHDKMYWYQQDPGMELHLIHYSYGVNSTEKGDLSSESTVSRIRTEHFPLTLESARPSHTSQYLCASSFWTGVYNEQFFGPGTRLTVL.